This T cell receptor beta chain was found in a study of post-analysis software for immune sequencing data. At the level of the study: Included among the disease courses, which were recorded for the cohort, were relapsing-remitting, secondary progressive and progressive-relapsing multiple sclerosis.

This CDR3 has 16 amino acids. The V end was cut by 6 bases, the J end by 4 bases, with 22 bases between. Germline-derived CDR1 and CDR2 are ENHRY and SYGVKD. As concerns this clonotype: Antigen specificity is unknown.

Broader study findings: Comparison with controls showed significantly lower normalized Chao1 diversity in multiple sclerosis patients. With TRBV5-6, TRBV5-1 and TRBV20-1 included, a handful of TRBV segments were more frequent in patients than in controls.

Presence of unique molecular identifiers characterized the TCR beta cDNA libraries. With roughly 0.85 to 11 million T cells as the source, a few hundred thousand cDNA molecules resulted. MiXCR, applied by TCRdb to the PCR reads, yields one record per CDR3 protein. The sample gives some 500,000 distinct CDR3 sequences, approximately 46% of which show up once; around 10% is in the top ten. The TCR was taken from a girl aged 5-17 years with multiple sclerosis. The rearrangement links TRBV10-3 to TRBJ2-7; weak D call: TRBD2 (7 bases). Sequences were obtained from blood. In DNA, the CDR3 is TGTGCCATCAGGCCAGGGAGCGGGACAAACTCATACGAGCAGTACTTC. Protein sequence: CAIRPGSGTNSYEQYF.